A selection of T cell receptor beta chains follows, all from one sample in a study of blood T cell repertoires in COVID-19. Generated by immunoSEQ multiplex PCR, the TCRdb table keeps only in-frame clones and is missing some. The sample lists about 180,000 clones, approximately 90% occurring once. Material for sequencing was peripheral blood. The receptors were gathered from a woman between 50 and 59 years old with acute or convalescent COVID-19. Both conserved end residues are part of each CDR3. Fields, in order: J gene, V gene, clone size, D gene, CDR3 protein, CDR3 DNA. The D gene is left open where the match is weak. A row's size may be missing; if present it is once, few, many or a size class.

TRBJ2-5 | TRBV29-1 | . | TRBD1 | CSVEPGGETQYF | TGCAGCGTTGAACCAGGGGGAGAGACCCAGTACTTC
TRBJ2-7 | TRBV7-2 | . | TRBD1 | CASSDGQGVLYEQYF | TGTGCCAGCAGCGACGGACAGGGGGTTCTCTACGAGCAGTACTTC
TRBJ1-3 | TRBV5-1 | . | TRBD1 | CASAGQPQVSGNTIYF | TGCGCCAGCGCGGGACAGCCGCAAGTCTCTGGAAACACCATATATTTT
TRBJ1-1 | TRBV29-1 | once | . | CSAYFVEAFF | TGCAGCGCCTATTTTGTTGAAGCTTTCTTT
TRBJ1-5 | TRBV24-1 | . | . | CATSEAGFNQPQHF | TGTGCCACCAGTGAGGCGGGGTTCAATCAGCCCCAGCATTTT
TRBJ1-5 | TRBV4-1 | . | . | CASSQDRVRQPQHF | TGCGCCAGCAGCCAAGACAGGGTTAGGCAGCCCCAGCATTTT
TRBJ2-7 | TRBV30 | . | TRBD1 | CASRGPYEQYF | TGTGCCTCGAGGGGGCCCTACGAGCAGTACTTC
TRBJ2-3 | TRBV30 | . | . | CAWSTGDTQYF | TGTGCCTGGAGTACGGGGGATACGCAGTATTTT
TRBJ2-3 | TRBV11-2 | . | TRBD2 | CASSLLYRRGSGTDTQYF | TGTGCCAGCAGCTTACTTTATCGTCGCGGGAGTGGAACAGATACGCAGTATTTT
TRBJ1-5 | TRBV12-3/TRBV12-4 | . | . | CASSEQVNQPQHF | TGTGCCAGCAGTGAGCAGGTCAATCAGCCCCAGCATTTT
TRBJ2-2 | TRBV6-2/TRBV6-3 | . | TRBD2 | CASSLAGGNTGELFF | TGTGCCAGCAGCCTAGCGGGGGGGAACACCGGGGAGCTGTTTTTT
TRBJ1-2 | TRBV30 | . | TRBD1 | CARTSGQGVHGYTF | TGTGCCAGGACCTCCGGACAGGGCGTTCATGGCTACACCTTC
TRBJ1-2 | TRBV6-5 | . | . | CASRKDTANYGYTF | TGTGCCAGCAGAAAGGACACGGCTAACTATGGCTACACCTTC
TRBJ2-1 | TRBV29-1 | once | . | CSVEAGRGVGEQFF | TGCAGCGTTGAGGCGGGAAGAGGCGTTGGGGAGCAGTTCTTC
TRBJ1-1 | TRBV7-3 | . | TRBD1 | CASSQTARTGVTEAFF | TGTGCCAGCAGCCAAACCGCCAGGACAGGGGTAACTGAAGCTTTCTTT
TRBJ2-3 | TRBV11-2 | . | . | CASTSSVGRSTDTQYF | TGTGCCAGCACCTCGTCGGTGGGGAGGAGCACAGATACGCAGTATTTT
TRBJ2-7 | TRBV6-2/TRBV6-3 | . | . | CASSDPRGPAYEQYF | TGTGCCAGCAGTGACCCGCGGGGGCCTGCCTACGAGCAGTACTTC
TRBJ2-7 | TRBV7-9 | . | . | CASSLDVRGFEQYF | TGTGCCAGCAGCTTGGACGTGAGAGGGTTCGAGCAGTACTTC
TRBJ1-2 | TRBV6-1 | . | TRBD1 | CASSDLQQGYPAGYTF | TGTGCCAGCAGTGACCTCCAACAGGGGTACCCGGCTGGCTACACCTTC
TRBJ2-5 | TRBV11-2 | . | . | CASSLSPLETQYF | TGTGCCAGCAGCTTAAGCCCCCTAGAGACCCAGTACTTC
TRBJ1-4 | TRBV19 | once | TRBD1 | CASRPRTIQGTFGEKLFF | TGTGCCAGTAGGCCCCGAACTATACAGGGGACCTTTGGGGAAAAACTGTTTTTT
TRBJ1-2 | TRBV7-2 | few | . | CASSLAMTDYGYTF | TGTGCCAGCAGCTTAGCGATGACAGACTATGGCTACACCTTC
TRBJ2-7 | TRBV6-6 | . | TRBD2 | CASSYASGIYEQYF | TGTGCCAGCAGTTACGCCAGCGGGATATACGAGCAGTACTTC
TRBJ2-2 | TRBV3-1/TRBV3-2 | . | TRBD2 | CASSRGLAAGELFF | TGTGCCAGCAGCCGAGGACTAGCGGCCGGGGAGCTGTTTTTT
TRBJ2-2 | TRBV18 | . | TRBD1 | CASCQGVDAGELFF | TGTGCCAGCTGCCAGGGGGTTGACGCCGGGGAGCTGTTTTTT
TRBJ1-1 | TRBV27 | . | . | CASSFISGEAFF | TGTGCCAGCAGTTTCATTTCCGGTGAAGCTTTCTTT
TRBJ2-7 | TRBV7-9 | . | TRBD2 | CASTLFGGDEQYF | TGTGCCAGCACCCTTTTCGGGGGGGACGAGCAGTACTTC
TRBJ2-5 | TRBV18 | . | . | CASSRRTGGYQETQYF | TGTGCCAGCTCGCGTCGGACTGGGGGGTACCAAGAGACCCAGTACTTC
TRBJ2-3 | TRBV3-1/TRBV3-2 | once | . | CASRQAIGDTQYF | TGTGCCAGCAGACAAGCCATCGGAGATACGCAGTATTTT
TRBJ1-1 | TRBV12-2 | . | . | CASRLEGAENTEAFF | TGTGCAAGTCGCTTAGAGGGGGCGGAAAACACTGAAGCTTTCTTT
TRBJ1-2 | TRBV6-5 | . | TRBD1 | CASSYGAGGGGYTF | TGTGCCAGCAGTTACGGGGCAGGGGGTGGTGGCTACACCTTC
TRBJ1-2 | TRBV7-8 | few | TRBD1 | CASSFTGGLDGYTF | TGTGCCAGCAGCTTCACAGGGGGCTTGGATGGCTACACCTTC
TRBJ2-3 | TRBV7-9 | . | . | CASSFSSGTDTQYF | TGTGCCAGCAGCTTTTCCAGCGGCACAGATACGCAGTATTTT
TRBJ1-5 | TRBV19 | . | . | CASSISGDRGQPQHF | TGTGCCAGTAGTATCTCAGGGGACCGAGGTCAGCCCCAGCATTTT
TRBJ2-1 | TRBV5-1 | . | TRBD2 | CASRGGLAGAYEQFF | TGCGCCAGCAGAGGGGGACTAGCGGGGGCTTATGAGCAGTTCTTC
TRBJ1-1 | TRBV19 | . | TRBD1 | CASRTNRGLVAFF | TGTGCCAGTAGGACAAACAGGGGTTTGGTAGCTTTCTTT
TRBJ1-1 | TRBV6-6 | few | TRBD1 | CASSHQGVTEAFF | TGTGCCAGCAGCCATCAGGGGGTCACTGAAGCTTTCTTT
TRBJ1-1 | TRBV18 | . | . | CASSTQGPEAFF | TGTGCCAGCTCGACACAGGGCCCCGAAGCTTTCTTT
TRBJ1-3 | TRBV10-3 | few | . | CAITGGGLGNTIYF | TGTGCCATCACGGGCGGGGGGCTTGGAAACACCATATATTTT
TRBJ2-2 | TRBV5-6 | . | . | CASSVRPGYGELFF | TGTGCCAGCAGCGTACGACCAGGTTACGGGGAGCTGTTTTTT
TRBJ1-1 | TRBV6-2/TRBV6-3 | . | TRBD1 | CASSSDDRVGTEAFF | TGTGCCAGCAGTTCCGATGACAGGGTCGGAACTGAAGCTTTCTTT
TRBJ2-3 | TRBV10-1 | . | . | CASSGAGSPDTQYF | TGCGCCAGCAGTGGGGCGGGATCCCCGGATACGCAGTATTTT
TRBJ1-1 | TRBV5-1 | . | . | CASSTNRAARAKAFF | TGCGCCAGCAGCACGAACCGGGCGGCCAGGGCTAAAGCTTTCTTT
TRBJ1-1 | TRBV3-1/TRBV3-2 | . | . | CASSQGSGLMNTEAFF | TGTGCCAGCAGCCAAGGTTCAGGGCTAATGAACACTGAAGCTTTCTTT
TRBJ1-1 | TRBV28 | . | . | CASNGGRPNTEAFF | TGTGCCAGCAACGGGGGACGACCGAACACTGAAGCTTTCTTT
TRBJ1-1 | TRBV12-3/TRBV12-4 | . | . | CASRAERNTEAFF | TGTGCCAGCAGGGCGGAAAGGAACACTGAAGCTTTCTTT
TRBJ2-7 | TRBV5-6 | . | . | CASSLGGPYEQYF | TGTGCCAGCAGCTTGGGAGGGCCATACGAGCAGTACTTC
TRBJ1-6 | TRBV3-1/TRBV3-2 | . | TRBD1 | CASSQGGTEPYSPLHF | TGTGCCAGCAGCCAAGGGGGGACAGAGCCTTATTCACCCCTCCACTTT
TRBJ1-2 | TRBV11-2 | . | . | CASSLLLAGIYGYTF | TGTGCCAGCAGTCTCCTATTGGCAGGGATCTATGGCTACACCTTC
TRBJ2-5 | TRBV27 | . | TRBD1 | CASSRQGRQETQYF | TGTGCCAGCAGTCGACAGGGAAGGCAAGAGACCCAGTACTTC
TRBJ1-6 | TRBV2 | once | TRBD1 | CASGGTGRNSPLHF | TGTGCCAGCGGGGGGACAGGGCGAAACTCACCCCTCCACTTT
TRBJ1-3 | TRBV5-5 | . | TRBD1 | CASSYTGGPGNTIYF | TGTGCCAGCAGTTACACAGGGGGCCCTGGAAACACCATATATTTT
TRBJ2-1 | TRBV27 | . | TRBD2 | CASSLAGVIDEQFF | TGTGCCAGCAGTTTAGCGGGAGTCATCGATGAGCAGTTCTTC
TRBJ1-2 | TRBV6-6 | . | . | CASSPGPTNLYGYTF | TGTGCCAGCAGCCCGGGTCCGACTAATCTTTATGGCTACACCTTC
TRBJ1-2 | TRBV7-9 | . | TRBD1 | CASSLDRGASYGYTF | TGTGCCAGCAGCTTAGACAGGGGGGCGTCCTATGGCTACACCTTC
TRBJ1-6 | TRBV27 | . | . | CASSLPGRSPLHF | TGTGCCAGCAGTTTGCCAGGGAGGTCACCCCTCCACTTT
TRBJ2-1 | TRBV21-1 | . | . | CASSKGGGAREASANEQFF | TGTGCCAGCAGCAAGGGGGGTGGTGCGCGGGAGGCCTCAGCCAATGAGCAGTTCTTC
TRBJ2-2 | TRBV27 | . | . | CASRGQGGTGELFF | TGTGCCAGCAGAGGGCAGGGTGGCACCGGGGAGCTGTTTTTT